Detailed here is one TCR beta chain. This CDR3 is 16 amino acids long. Losses at the gene ends were 6 bases for V and 7 bases for J; bases not matched to a gene: 16. Germline V gene sequence: CDR1 MDHEN, CDR2 SYDVKM. Per the original methods: Nucleated cell number was recorded as an estimate derived from reference gene primer amplification. Produced via immunoSEQ multiplex PCR; TCRdb's table is partial and in-frame only. V and J calls and clone size are given by that table; D and trimming were obtained from the DNA. This table holds around 120,000 clones, approximately 86% found once. This specimen belongs to a study of blood T cell repertoires in COVID-19. As for the study in general: Both acute and convalescent COVID-19 samples were obtained from the United States, Italy and Spain. PBMCs, B-cell-depleted T cells, or T cells were the source of the cDNA or gDNA that made up the material.

The sample consisted of peripheral blood. This receptor was taken from a woman in her fifties or sixties with active or convalescent COVID-19. This chain connects TRBV28 to TRBJ2-7; 9 nucleotides agree with TRBD2. This CDR3 is CASSGSFGLAGQEQYF. The CDR3 region has the DNA TGTGCCAGCAGCGGTTCCTTCGGGCTAGCGGGACAGGAGCAGTACTTC.